The rows below give T cell receptor beta chains drawn from one sample of a study of cytotoxic CD8 clonotypes in ibrutinib-treated CLL. Sequenced by immunoSEQ multiplex PCR; TCRdb stores in-frame clones only, minus some. The sample lists approximately 130,000 clones, less than 90% occurring once. This material consisted of PBMCs, taken after 24 months of ibrutinib treatment. These receptors all stem from a human donor with chronic lymphocytic leukemia. Each CDR3 is given with its conserved first and last residue. The order of the fields is V gene, D gene, J gene, clone size, CDR3 DNA, CDR3 protein. A D gene is named only where the DNA matches it firmly. Clone size appears in some rows only: once, few, many, or a class for an expanded clone.

v_call: TRBV11-3
d_call: .
j_call: TRBJ2-5
clone_size: .
cdr3_nt: TGTGCCAGCAGCTTAGCGCGGGATGGGACCCAGTACTTC
cdr3_aa: CASSLARDGTQYF

v_call: TRBV7-2
d_call: TRBD1
j_call: TRBJ2-6
clone_size: .
cdr3_nt: TGTGCCAGCAGCTTGACCTTAGGACAGGTGGCTGGGGCCAACGTCCTGACTTTC
cdr3_aa: CASSLTLGQVAGANVLTF

v_call: TRBV27
d_call: .
j_call: TRBJ1-4
clone_size: .
cdr3_nt: TGTGCCAGCAGTCTCAACGGGAGACTCAATGAAAAACTGTTTTTT
cdr3_aa: CASSLNGRLNEKLFF

v_call: TRBV2
d_call: TRBD2
j_call: TRBJ2-3
clone_size: .
cdr3_nt: TGTGCCAGCAGTCCCTCGACTAGCTCAGATACGCAGTATTTT
cdr3_aa: CASSPSTSSDTQYF

v_call: TRBV15
d_call: .
j_call: TRBJ2-2
clone_size: few
cdr3_nt: TGTGCCACCAGCAGAGCAGGGGTTCGCACCGGGGAGCTGTTTTTT
cdr3_aa: CATSRAGVRTGELFF

v_call: TRBV6-5
d_call: TRBD1
j_call: TRBJ2-7
clone_size: .
cdr3_nt: TGTGCCAGCGGGGGACAGGGGGCCTACGAGCAGTACTTC
cdr3_aa: CASGGQGAYEQYF

v_call: TRBV5-1
d_call: .
j_call: TRBJ2-5
clone_size: .
cdr3_nt: TGCGCCAGCAGCTTGGAAGGGGGAAGGACCCAGTACTTC
cdr3_aa: CASSLEGGRTQYF

v_call: TRBV28
d_call: TRBD1
j_call: TRBJ1-1
clone_size: .
cdr3_nt: TGTGCCAGCAGTTTAGGGACAGCAAGAGCTTTCTTT
cdr3_aa: CASSLGTARAFF

v_call: TRBV2
d_call: TRBD2
j_call: TRBJ2-1
clone_size: .
cdr3_nt: TGTGCCAGCAGTGAATCTAGCGGGGGGGCCTACAATGAGCAGTTCTTC
cdr3_aa: CASSESSGGAYNEQFF

v_call: TRBV19
d_call: .
j_call: TRBJ1-2
clone_size: .
cdr3_nt: TGTGCCAGTAGGCGCTTGGGGGGTAACTATGGCTACACCTTC
cdr3_aa: CASRRLGGNYGYTF

v_call: TRBV5-6
d_call: .
j_call: TRBJ2-7
clone_size: .
cdr3_nt: TGTGCCAGCAGCAAGGCGACGGTTCCCTACGAGCAGTACTTC
cdr3_aa: CASSKATVPYEQYF

v_call: TRBV27
d_call: .
j_call: TRBJ1-2
clone_size: .
cdr3_nt: TGTGCCAGCAGTTTATTACGGGGTTATGGCTACACCTTC
cdr3_aa: CASSLLRGYGYTF

v_call: TRBV7-2
d_call: .
j_call: TRBJ2-1
clone_size: few
cdr3_nt: TGTGCCAGCAGTCGCAGGGCAACTGCTGGCTATGAGCAGTTCTTC
cdr3_aa: CASSRRATAGYEQFF

v_call: TRBV2
d_call: .
j_call: TRBJ1-2
clone_size: .
cdr3_nt: TGTGCCAGCAGTGAAGCAGGGGCAGCCCTCTTC
cdr3_aa: CASSEAGAALF

v_call: TRBV6-6
d_call: TRBD1
j_call: TRBJ1-4
clone_size: .
cdr3_nt: TGTGCCAGCAGCTTCGACAGGGCGAATGAAAAACTGTTTTTT
cdr3_aa: CASSFDRANEKLFF

v_call: TRBV5-4
d_call: .
j_call: TRBJ1-2
clone_size: .
cdr3_nt: TGTGCCAGCAGCTTGGGTACGAACTATGGCTACACCTTC
cdr3_aa: CASSLGTNYGYTF

v_call: TRBV27
d_call: .
j_call: TRBJ1-6
clone_size: .
cdr3_nt: TGTGCCACTCCGGACAAACCGAGCTCCTATAATTCACCCCTCCACTTT
cdr3_aa: CATPDKPSSYNSPLHF

v_call: TRBV9
d_call: .
j_call: TRBJ2-3
clone_size: .
cdr3_nt: TGTGCCAGCAGCCCCCAAACAGATACGCAGTATTTT
cdr3_aa: CASSPQTDTQYF

v_call: TRBV5-1
d_call: .
j_call: TRBJ1-3
clone_size: .
cdr3_nt: TGCGCCAGCAGCAGGGGACTCAACTCTGGAAACACCATATATTTT
cdr3_aa: CASSRGLNSGNTIYF

v_call: TRBV10-3
d_call: TRBD1
j_call: TRBJ2-7
clone_size: few
cdr3_nt: TGTGCCGTAAACCGGGACAGGGATGCCGAGCAGTACTTC
cdr3_aa: CAVNRDRDAEQYF

v_call: TRBV6-5
d_call: .
j_call: TRBJ1-4
clone_size: .
cdr3_nt: TGTGCCAGCAGACCCGCTTGGGGCGAGAATGAAAAACTGTTTTTT
cdr3_aa: CASRPAWGENEKLFF

v_call: TRBV2
d_call: .
j_call: TRBJ1-2
clone_size: .
cdr3_nt: TGTGCCAGCAGTGAAAACCGGTATGGCTACACCTTC
cdr3_aa: CASSENRYGYTF

v_call: TRBV5-4
d_call: .
j_call: TRBJ2-3
clone_size: once
cdr3_nt: TGTGCCAGCAGCCCCGTGGGGGGGCGAATAATCACAGATACGCAGTATTTT
cdr3_aa: CASSPVGGRIITDTQYF

v_call: TRBV28
d_call: TRBD2
j_call: TRBJ2-7
clone_size: .
cdr3_nt: TGTGCCAGCAGTTTATGGTCTAGCGGGCAGCGGTACGAGCAGTACTTC
cdr3_aa: CASSLWSSGQRYEQYF

v_call: TRBV10-3
d_call: .
j_call: TRBJ2-5
clone_size: .
cdr3_nt: TGTGCCATCAGTGAGTCGGGGGGAGAGACCCAGTACTTC
cdr3_aa: CAISESGGETQYF

v_call: TRBV7-9
d_call: .
j_call: TRBJ1-1
clone_size: .
cdr3_nt: TGTGCCAGCAGCTTAGAAATTCAGGCCACTGAAGCTTTCTTT
cdr3_aa: CASSLEIQATEAFF

v_call: TRBV2
d_call: TRBD1
j_call: TRBJ2-3
clone_size: .
cdr3_nt: TGTGCCAGCACCCGGGACAGACCCACAGATACGCAGTATTTT
cdr3_aa: CASTRDRPTDTQYF

v_call: TRBV18
d_call: TRBD1
j_call: TRBJ1-1
clone_size: .
cdr3_nt: TGTGCCAGCTCACCCGGACAGGGGAACACTGAAGCTTTCTTT
cdr3_aa: CASSPGQGNTEAFF

v_call: TRBV7-2
d_call: .
j_call: TRBJ1-3
clone_size: .
cdr3_nt: TGTGCCAGCAGCGTACAGGGACTCTCTGGAAACACCATATATTTT
cdr3_aa: CASSVQGLSGNTIYF

v_call: TRBV19
d_call: .
j_call: TRBJ1-5
clone_size: .
cdr3_nt: TGTGCCAGTAGTATAGGGCAGCAAGGATATAGCAATCAGCCCCAGCATTTT
cdr3_aa: CASSIGQQGYSNQPQHF

v_call: TRBV5-5
d_call: .
j_call: TRBJ2-3
clone_size: .
cdr3_nt: TGTGCCAGCAGCTTCACAGGGCAAGATACGCAGTATTTT
cdr3_aa: CASSFTGQDTQYF

v_call: TRBV18
d_call: .
j_call: TRBJ1-5
clone_size: .
cdr3_nt: TGTGCCAGCTCACCTGCGCAGGGGAGGGGTCAGCCCCAGCATTTT
cdr3_aa: CASSPAQGRGQPQHF

v_call: TRBV11-2
d_call: .
j_call: TRBJ1-1
clone_size: .
cdr3_nt: TGTGCCAGCAGTTTTACAGAGAACACTGAAGCTTTCTTT
cdr3_aa: CASSFTENTEAFF

v_call: TRBV4-2
d_call: .
j_call: TRBJ1-2
clone_size: .
cdr3_nt: TGTGCCAGCAGCCAAGAAACAGCAGCGAACTATGGCTACACCTTC
cdr3_aa: CASSQETAANYGYTF

v_call: TRBV30
d_call: .
j_call: TRBJ2-5
clone_size: few
cdr3_nt: TGTGCCTGGGGAGTGGGGGAGACCCAGTACTTC
cdr3_aa: CAWGVGETQYF

v_call: TRBV7-7
d_call: .
j_call: TRBJ2-6
clone_size: .
cdr3_nt: TGTGCCGTACGAACGGCCGGGGCCAACGTCCTGACTTTC
cdr3_aa: CAVRTAGANVLTF

v_call: TRBV30
d_call: .
j_call: TRBJ1-2
clone_size: .
cdr3_nt: TGTGCCTGGAGTGTACGGGGGGGATCTATACGGAGCTACACCTTC
cdr3_aa: CAWSVRGGSIRSYTF

v_call: TRBV14
d_call: .
j_call: TRBJ2-2
clone_size: .
cdr3_nt: TGTGCCAGCAGCCAAGTTGGCCAGGGCCGGAACACGAACACCGGGGAGCTGTTTTTT
cdr3_aa: CASSQVGQGRNTNTGELFF

v_call: TRBV2
d_call: TRBD1
j_call: TRBJ1-5
clone_size: .
cdr3_nt: TGTGCCAGCAGCCAACAGGGGGCGGGGAGCAATCAGCCCCAGCATTTT
cdr3_aa: CASSQQGAGSNQPQHF

v_call: TRBV19
d_call: .
j_call: TRBJ1-5
clone_size: .
cdr3_nt: TGTGCCAGTAGTATTAGTGGCCAACCAGGGCGTCAGCCCCAGCATTTT
cdr3_aa: CASSISGQPGRQPQHF

v_call: TRBV6-1
d_call: .
j_call: TRBJ1-2
clone_size: .
cdr3_nt: TGTGCCAGCAGTGAAGTTCCCCGAGGCTACACCTTC
cdr3_aa: CASSEVPRGYTF

v_call: TRBV7-2
d_call: TRBD1
j_call: TRBJ2-5
clone_size: once
cdr3_nt: TGTGCCAGCAGCTCGAGGACAGGGGGCCAAGAGACCCAGTACTTC
cdr3_aa: CASSSRTGGQETQYF

v_call: TRBV28
d_call: .
j_call: TRBJ1-3
clone_size: .
cdr3_nt: TGTGCCAGCAGTTTTCAGGGGCCAGGAAACACCATATATTTT
cdr3_aa: CASSFQGPGNTIYF

v_call: TRBV6-1
d_call: .
j_call: TRBJ2-7
clone_size: .
cdr3_nt: TGTGCCAGCAGTCTTCAGGGGTCCTACGAGCAGTACTTC
cdr3_aa: CASSLQGSYEQYF

v_call: TRBV7-2
d_call: TRBD2
j_call: TRBJ2-7
clone_size: .
cdr3_nt: TGTGCCAGCAGCTTACCGGGGGGGCCCTACGAGCAGTACTTC
cdr3_aa: CASSLPGGPYEQYF

v_call: TRBV2
d_call: .
j_call: TRBJ1-4
clone_size: .
cdr3_nt: TGTGCCAGCGCAGAGGAACTAGGTTCCAATGAAAAACTGTTTTTT
cdr3_aa: CASAEELGSNEKLFF

v_call: TRBV28
d_call: .
j_call: TRBJ1-5
clone_size: .
cdr3_nt: TGTGCCAGCAGCATCGGACAGCGAGATCAGCCCCAGCATTTT
cdr3_aa: CASSIGQRDQPQHF

v_call: TRBV5-6
d_call: TRBD2
j_call: TRBJ2-3
clone_size: .
cdr3_nt: TGTGCCAGCAGCGTAGCGGGGGGGCCCTTCCTCACAGATACGCAGTATTTT
cdr3_aa: CASSVAGGPFLTDTQYF

v_call: TRBV10-3
d_call: .
j_call: TRBJ2-5
clone_size: few
cdr3_nt: TGTGCCATCAGTGAGTCCGGGGACGGGGCCCAGTACTTC
cdr3_aa: CAISESGDGAQYF

v_call: TRBV28
d_call: TRBD2
j_call: TRBJ2-5
clone_size: .
cdr3_nt: TGTGCCAGCAGCCTTTTAGCGGGGGGGCACCAGTACTTC
cdr3_aa: CASSLLAGGHQYF

v_call: TRBV5-4
d_call: TRBD1
j_call: TRBJ2-2
clone_size: once
cdr3_nt: TGTGCCAGCAGCGCCGGGACAGGGGGAAACACCGGGGAGCTGTTTTTT
cdr3_aa: CASSAGTGGNTGELFF

v_call: TRBV6-6
d_call: .
j_call: TRBJ2-1
clone_size: .
cdr3_nt: TGTGCCAGCAGACCCACAGGGAGCTCCTACAATGAGCAGTTCTTC
cdr3_aa: CASRPTGSSYNEQFF

v_call: TRBV19
d_call: TRBD2
j_call: TRBJ2-7
clone_size: .
cdr3_nt: TGTGCCAGTCTCGGGGGGGACGGTACCTACGAGCAGTACTTC
cdr3_aa: CASLGGDGTYEQYF

v_call: TRBV10-3
d_call: TRBD1
j_call: TRBJ2-1
clone_size: .
cdr3_nt: TGTGCCATCACTCCCGGGACAGGGGGGTATGAGCAGTTCTTC
cdr3_aa: CAITPGTGGYEQFF

v_call: TRBV7-2
d_call: TRBD1
j_call: TRBJ1-1
clone_size: .
cdr3_nt: TGTGCCAGCAGCTTCGGGACAGGGCCTGAAGCTTTCTTT
cdr3_aa: CASSFGTGPEAFF